The 23 T cell receptor beta chains listed next were all sequenced from one sample in a study of beta chain features in type 1 diabetes (dated by TCRdb to the late 2010s). Paper-wide results and their limitations: In all four CD4+ subsets, TCRB CDR3 length was moderately but significantly shorter in type 1 diabetes patients.

Receptor amplification or capture employed the immunoSEQ multiplex PCR assay. All of the isolated RNA was reverse transcribed with the High Capacity cDNA Reverse Transcription Kit, so expressed TCRB transcripts were sequenced. The source is immuneACCESS, and TCRdb retained only in-frame sequences with V and J called. Part of the clones is not carried over; for the studies checked, unresolved V genes explain less than half of this, and the remainder is unexplained. The table for this sample lists roughly 730,000 clones; 13% of them were counted only once. The ten largest clones take up approximately 0.02% of the sample. These receptors lack a known antigen. The sample comprised naive CD4+ T cells from blood. The cell subset or site label for this specimen denotes: true naive CD4+ T cells. These receptors were obtained from a young man with type 1 diabetes.

This rearrangement joins TRBV4-1 to TRBJ2-7; the D is unclear. Germline V gene data show CDR1 as MGHRA and CDR2 as YSYEKL. There are 13 residues in the CDR3. V lost 2 bases and J lost 1, with 6 bases in between. CDR3 sequence (DNA): TGCGCCAGCAGCCAACCCGGGTCCTACGAGCAGTACTTC. It yields the protein CASSQPGSYEQYF.

In its sample, this clone was seen a few times. The chain has TRBV7-9 and TRBJ1-6; D is ambiguous. Germline CDR1 and CDR2: SEHNR and FQNEAQ (reference sequence). CDR3 size: 15 residues. Deletions cut 1 base from V and 7 bases from J, with 11 bases between. CDR3 DNA: TGTGCCAGCAGCTTAGGTGGGGATACAAATTCACCCCTCCACTTT. It encodes CASSLGGDTNSPLHF.

The gene calls are TRBV10-3 and TRBJ1-2; tentatively, D is TRBD1 (6 bases). Germline CDR1 reads ENHRY; CDR2 reads SYGVKD. The CDR3 is 16 residues long. V was clipped by 6 bases and J by 6 bases, with 23 bases between them. The DNA of the CDR3 is TGTGCCATCAGCGCCCTCCAGACCGGGACATCACATGGCTACACCTTC. Translating gives CAISALQTGTSHGYTF.

V and J are TRBV9 and TRBJ1-3; D ambiguous. CDR1 SGDLS and CDR2 YYNGEE come from the germline V gene. This CDR3 comprises 16 residues. V was shortened by 3 bases and J by 0 bases, with 13 bases between the two germline ends. The CDR3 loop is CASSEPSGASGNTIYF. The CDR3 DNA reads as TGTGCCAGCAGCGAACCTTCAGGAGCCTCTGGAAACACCATATATTTT. Variable domain in full (rest from reference TRBV9 and TRBJ1-3): DSGVTQTPKHLITATGQRVTLRCSPRSGDLSVYWYQQSLDQGLQFLIQYYNGEERAKGNILERFSAQQFPDLHSELNLSSLELGDSALYFCASSEPSGASGNTIYFGEGSWLTVV.

The chain recombines TRBV18 with TRBJ2-6; no definite D call. Germline CDR1 KGHSH, CDR2 LQKENI. The CDR3 runs 15 residues. V was shortened by 6 bases and J by 4 bases, with 13 bases between the two germline ends. CDR3 amino acids: CASSPVDGGANVLTF. The DNA of the CDR3 is TGTGCCAGCTCTCCCGTAGACGGCGGGGCCAACGTCCTGACTTTC.

This clone came up a few times. V is TRBV5-6 and J is TRBJ2-7; D possibly corresponds to TRBD1 (7 bases). V was pared by 4 bases and J by 2 bases, with 10 bases between. Looked up from germline, CDR1 is SGHDT and CDR2 is YYEEEE. The CDR3 is made up of 13 amino acids. This CDR3 reads CASSGGTAYEQYF. CDR3 in DNA: TGTGCCAGCAGCGGGGGGACAGCCTACGAGCAGTACTTC.

The chain employs TRBV7-9 and TRBJ2-1; TRBD1 or TRBD2 may be the D gene (5 bases each). Germline values: CDR1 SEHNR, CDR2 FQNEAQ (reference sequence). The CDR3 is 15 amino acids. The V end was cut by 6 bases, the J end by 0 bases, with 12 bases between. The CDR3 sequence: CASSRDVGSYNEQFF. CDR3 nucleotide sequence: TGTGCCAGCAGTCGGGACGTCGGCTCCTACAATGAGCAGTTCTTC.

This clone occurred a few times. The gene calls are TRBV29-1 and TRBJ1-1; 8 positions match TRBD1. With V trimmed by 6 bases and J by 4 bases, 4 bases remained unmatched. This CDR3 region has 12 residues. The germline CDR1 and CDR2 sequences are SQVTM and ANQGSEA. CDR3 residues: CSVGQGATEAFF. The DNA of the CDR3 is TGCAGCGTGGGCCAGGGGGCCACTGAAGCTTTCTTT.

The chain combines TRBV9 with TRBJ2-1; D might be TRBD2 (5 bases). Germline assignment: CDR1 SGDLS and CDR2 YYNGEE. V was trimmed by 0 bases and J by 7 bases, leaving 11 bases between them. This CDR3 has 14 amino acids. CDR3: CASSVEVSGNEQFF. In DNA, the CDR3 is TGTGCCAGCAGCGTAGAGGTATCGGGGAATGAGCAGTTCTTC.

The V call is TRBV6-5, the J call TRBJ1-4; TRBD1 agrees at 9 bases. Germline assignment: CDR1 MNHEY and CDR2 SVGAGI. The CDR3 is 15 amino acids. The V segment lost 4 bases and the J segment 8 bases; nucleotides outside the gene matches: 8. The CDR3 coding sequence is TGTGCCAGCAGTTCGTCCGGGACAGGGCGCGAAAAACTGTTTTTT. Residues: CASSSSGTGREKLFF.

This clone was found a few times. V usage is TRBV4-1 and J usage is TRBJ1-2; D might be TRBD1 (5 bases). From germline, CDR1 is MGHRA and CDR2 YSYEKL. There are 12 residues in the CDR3. V gave up 5 bases and J gave up 8 bases, with 12 bases separating them. The CDR3 nucleotides are TGCGCCAGCAGCTGGGACGGGCGAGGCTACACCTTC. Its translation is CASSWDGRGYTF.

There are a few counts of this clone. The rearrangement joins TRBV7-2 to TRBJ2-7, with 8 positions matching TRBD1. Germline V lookup: CDR1 SGHTA, CDR2 FQGNSA. V gave up 4 bases and J gave up 4 bases; unmatched junction bases: 3. The CDR3 has 13 residues. The CDR3 here is CASSSNRGYEQYF. The CDR3 region has the DNA TGTGCCAGCAGCTCCAACAGGGGGTACGAGCAGTACTTC.

The J gene is TRBJ2-5, the V gene TRBV14; maybe TRBD2 (5 bases). CDR1 SGHDN and CDR2 FVKESK come from the germline V gene. The CDR3 runs 17 residues. Trimming took off 2 bases at V and 1 base at J, with 17 bases between the two ends. The CDR3 nucleotides are TGTGCCAGCAGCCAATCCAGGTGGCAGGACTTCCAAGAGACCCAGTACTTC. It codes for CASSQSRWQDFQETQYF. Complete variable domain (other parts from reference TRBV14 and TRBJ2-5): EAGVTQFPSHSVIEKGQTVTLRCDPISGHDNLYWYRRVMGKEIKFLLHFVKESKQDESGMPNNRFLAERTGGTYSTLKVQPAELEDSGVYFCASSQSRWQDFQETQYFGPGTRLLVL.

Concerning this clone: This specimen includes other DNA sequences encoding the same CDR3. This chain links TRBV7-9 with TRBJ2-7; D unresolved. Trimming took 2 bases from V and 0 from J, leaving 2 bases between them. Looked up from germline, CDR1 is SEHNR and CDR2 is FQNEAQ (reference sequence). The CDR3 is 12 amino acids. This CDR3 reads CASSLSSYEQYF. The DNA of the CDR3 is TGTGCCAGCAGCTTAAGCTCCTACGAGCAGTACTTC.

Here the CDR3 reads CASKGSRQGNSPLHF. The CDR3 coding sequence is TGCGCCAGCAAGGGGTCTCGACAGGGGAATTCACCCCTCCACTTT. V gene TRBV5-1 combines with J gene TRBJ1-6, with TRBD1 matching over 8 bases. Germline assignment: CDR1 SGHRS and CDR2 YFSETQ. The ends lost 6 bases at V and 7 bases at J; junction bases unmatched: 9. The CDR3 is made up of 15 amino acids.

The V gene is TRBV15, the J gene TRBJ1-5; 8 bases line up with TRBD1. The V gene's germline CDR1 is LNHNV and CDR2 YYDKDF (reference sequence). CDR3 size: 14 residues. The V and J ends lost 4 bases and 4 bases, in that order; junction bases with no gene match: 3. The CDR3 here is CATSIGQGNQPQHF. For the CDR3, the DNA is TGTGCCACCAGCATCGGACAGGGTAATCAGCCCCAGCATTTT.

On this clone: In the same sample, other DNA sequences code for this CDR3. This chain links TRBV10-3 with TRBJ2-5, with D tentatively TRBD1 (5 bases). Trimming stripped 3 bases from V and 3 bases from J, with 5 bases between. Germline lookup yields CDR1 ENHRY and CDR2 SYGVKD. This CDR3 comprises 12 residues. The CDR3, as DNA: TGTGCCATCAGTGACAGGGAAGAGACCCAGTACTTC. Translation: CAISDREETQYF.

This chain joins TRBV27 and TRBJ2-1, with 8 nucleotides matching TRBD1. The CDR3 sequence is 17 residues long. With V trimmed by 5 bases and J by 4 bases, 13 bases remained unmatched. CDR1 is MNHEY and CDR2 is SMNVEV in the germline V gene (reference sequence). The chain's CDR3 is CASSMRSGTGGYNEQFF. The DNA for the CDR3 is TGTGCCAGCAGTATGCGGTCCGGGACAGGAGGATACAATGAGCAGTTCTTC.

A few counts support this clone. The chain is built from TRBV5-4 and TRBJ2-7; TRBD1 matches 8 bases. V dropped 4 bases and J dropped 2; count of bases not matched to a gene: 8. Germline assignment: CDR1 SGHNT and CDR2 YYREEE (reference sequence). The CDR3 runs to 15 residues. The CDR3 region is CASSVRTGIPYEQYF. For the CDR3, the DNA is TGTGCCAGCAGCGTGAGGACAGGGATTCCCTACGAGCAGTACTTC.

The chain employs TRBV29-1 and TRBJ1-3; D is uncertain. This CDR3 has 13 residues. CDR1 SQVTM and CDR2 ANQGSEA come from the germline V gene. Deletions cut 6 bases from V and 2 bases from J, with 11 bases between. The DNA of the CDR3 is TGCAGCGTGGGTGTGAGTACTGGAAACACCATATATTTT. Translating it yields CSVGVSTGNTIYF.

This clone was counted only a few times. The chain employs TRBV18 and TRBJ2-3, with a weak D call TRBD1 (5 bases). Deletions cut 3 bases from V and 2 bases from J, with 12 bases between. Germline V CDR1 and CDR2: KGHSH, LQKENI. This CDR3 region has 15 residues. CDR3 protein: CASSPQQDPTDTQYF. CDR3 sequence (DNA): TGTGCCAGCTCACCGCAACAGGATCCCACAGATACGCAGTATTTT.

CDR3 sequence (DNA): TGTGCCATCAGTCCATCGGGACTAGGGGACTACGAGCAGTACTTC. Protein product: CAISPSGLGDYEQYF. The gene calls are TRBV10-3 and TRBJ2-7, with 8 positions matching TRBD2. Germline V gene sequence: CDR1 ENHRY, CDR2 SYGVKD. V gave up 5 bases and J gave up 3 bases; unmatched junction bases: 9. This CDR3 spans 15 amino acids.

This clone appeared a few times. The CDR3 reads CASSSGTVQPQHF. CDR3 DNA sequence: TGTGCCAGCAGCTCCGGGACAGTTCAGCCCCAGCATTTT. The rearrangement links TRBV7-9 to TRBJ1-5; 7 nucleotides line up with TRBD1. The CDR3 contains 13 residues. The V gene's germline CDR1 is SEHNR and CDR2 FQNEAQ (reference sequence). The J segment lost 6 bases and the V segment lost 4 bases, leaving 3 bases of the junction unmatched. The full variable domain, with the rest looked up from reference TRBV7-9 and TRBJ1-5, is DTGVSQNPRHKITKRGQNVTFRCDPISEHNRLYWYRQTLGQGPEFLTYFQNEAQLEKSRLLSDRFSAERPKGSFSTLEIQRTEQGDSAMYLCASSSGTVQPQHFGDGTRLSIL.